A single sample is the source of the 3 T cell receptor beta chains below, sequenced in a study of blood T cell repertoires in COVID-19. Produced via immunoSEQ multiplex PCR; TCRdb's table is partial and in-frame only. The repertoire holds under 250,000 clones, with around 85% as singletons. The sequencing sample was made of peripheral blood. The source of these receptors is a man in his 60s with acute or convalescent COVID-19.

As to this clone: The junction shows a germline mismatch at one end, possibly a read error. In DNA form, the CDR3 reads TGCGCCAGCAGCCATGGAGCTAAGAGTTGGTTC. Its protein product is CASSHGAKSWF. This chain links TRBV4-1 with TRBJ2-7, with D unresolved. The germline V gene has CDR1 MGHRA and CDR2 YSYEKL. This CDR3 is built from 11 residues.

This rearrangement joins TRBV7-3 to TRBJ1-1, with D unclear. This CDR3 contains 13 residues. The V end lost 0 bases, the J end lost 6 bases, and 8 bases lay between the germline ends. Per the germline V gene, CDR1 is SGHTA and CDR2 is FQGTGA. The CDR3 DNA follows: TGTGCCAGCAGCTTAACTGCCGGGTCTGAAGCTTTCTTT. Amino acid sequence: CASSLTAGSEAFF.

This clone was detected only once. The chain employs TRBV19 and TRBJ2-1, with TRBD2 matching over 7 bases. Germline V gives CDR1 LNHDA, CDR2 SQIVND (reference sequence). With V trimmed by 7 bases and J by 1 base, 19 bases remained unmatched. The CDR3 consists of 19 residues. The CDR3, as DNA: TGTGCCAGTATTGGAAATATGGGCGGGAGCCAGAGGTCCTACAATGAGCAGTTCTTC. This sequence encodes CASIGNMGGSQRSYNEQFF.